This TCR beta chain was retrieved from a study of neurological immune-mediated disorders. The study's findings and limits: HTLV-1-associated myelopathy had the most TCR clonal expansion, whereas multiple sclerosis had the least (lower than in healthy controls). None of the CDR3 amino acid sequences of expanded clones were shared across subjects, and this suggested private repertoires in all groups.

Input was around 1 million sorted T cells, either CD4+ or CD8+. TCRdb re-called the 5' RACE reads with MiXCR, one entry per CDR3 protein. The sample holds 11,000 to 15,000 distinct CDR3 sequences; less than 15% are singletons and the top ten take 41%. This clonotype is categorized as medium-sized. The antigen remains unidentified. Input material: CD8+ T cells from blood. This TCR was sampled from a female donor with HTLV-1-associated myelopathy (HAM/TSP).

The CDR3 spells CASSWNRETGELFF. The CDR3 coding sequence is TGTGCCAGCAGCTGGAACAGGGAAACCGGGGAGCTGTTTTTT. J is TRBJ2-2 and V is TRBV7-3, with a tentative D call TRBD1 (6 bases). V was shortened by 4 bases and J by 5 bases, with 11 bases between the two germline ends. CDR1 is SGHTA, CDR2 FQGTGA, per germline. This CDR3 contains 14 residues.